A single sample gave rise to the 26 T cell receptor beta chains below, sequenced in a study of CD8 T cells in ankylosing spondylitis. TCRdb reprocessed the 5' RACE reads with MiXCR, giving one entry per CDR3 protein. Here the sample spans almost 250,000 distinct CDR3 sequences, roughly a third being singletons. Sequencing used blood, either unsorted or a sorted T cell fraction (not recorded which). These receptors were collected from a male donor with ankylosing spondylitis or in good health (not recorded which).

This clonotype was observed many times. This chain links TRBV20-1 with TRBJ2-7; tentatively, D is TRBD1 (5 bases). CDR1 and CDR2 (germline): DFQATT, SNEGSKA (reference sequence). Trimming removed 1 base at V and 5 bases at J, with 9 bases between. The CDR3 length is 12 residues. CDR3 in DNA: TGCAGTGCTAGAGTAGGCAGGGACGAGCAGTACTTC. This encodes CSARVGRDEQYF.

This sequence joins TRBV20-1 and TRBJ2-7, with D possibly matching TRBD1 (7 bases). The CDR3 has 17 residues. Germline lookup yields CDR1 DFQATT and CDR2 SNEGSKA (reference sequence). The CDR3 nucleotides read TGCTGCTCTGGGGGGCAGGGGGTCTACCTAAGCTCCTACGAGCAGTACTTC. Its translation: CCSGGQGVYLSSYEQYF.

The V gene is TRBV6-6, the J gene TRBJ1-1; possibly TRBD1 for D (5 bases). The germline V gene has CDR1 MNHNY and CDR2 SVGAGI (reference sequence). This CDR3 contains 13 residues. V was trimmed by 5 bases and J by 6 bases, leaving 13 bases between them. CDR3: CASSTYGASEAFF. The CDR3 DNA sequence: TGTGCCAGCAGTACGTACGGGGCCTCTGAAGCTTTCTTT.

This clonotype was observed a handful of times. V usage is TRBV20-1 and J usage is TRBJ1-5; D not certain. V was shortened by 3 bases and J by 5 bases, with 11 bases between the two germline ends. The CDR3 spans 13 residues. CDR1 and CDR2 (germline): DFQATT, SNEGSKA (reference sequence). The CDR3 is CSASPEEDQPQHF. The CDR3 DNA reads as TGCAGTGCTAGTCCCGAGGAAGATCAGCCCCAGCATTTT.

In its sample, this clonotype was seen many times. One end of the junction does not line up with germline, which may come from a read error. CDR3 DNA sequence: TGTGCCAGCAGCTTAGGAGAGGATACGCAGTATTTT. It specifies CASSLGEDTQYF. The chain is built from TRBV5-1 and TRBJ2-3; D gene uncertain. The CDR3 consists of 12 residues. The germline V gene encodes CDR1 SGHRS and CDR2 YFSETQ.

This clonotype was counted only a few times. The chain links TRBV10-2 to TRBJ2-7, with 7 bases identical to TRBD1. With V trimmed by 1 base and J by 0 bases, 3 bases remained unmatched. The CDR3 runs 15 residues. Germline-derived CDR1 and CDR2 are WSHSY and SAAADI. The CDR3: CASSELQGISYEQYF. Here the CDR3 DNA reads TGCGCCAGCAGTGAGTTACAGGGGATCTCCTACGAGCAGTACTTC.

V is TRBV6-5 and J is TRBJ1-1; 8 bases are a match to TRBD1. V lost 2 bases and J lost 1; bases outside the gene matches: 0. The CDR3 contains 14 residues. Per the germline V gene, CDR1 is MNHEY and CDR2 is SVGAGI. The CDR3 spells CASSYGQGNTEAFF. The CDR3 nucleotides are TGTGCCAGCAGTTACGGACAGGGGAACACTGAAGCTTTCTTT.

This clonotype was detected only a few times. CDR3 sequence (DNA): TGTGCCAGCAGACCACCCAGGTCCCACTCCTACGAGCAGTACTTC. Protein: CASRPPRSHSYEQYF. The V call is TRBV28, the J call TRBJ2-7; D gene uncertain. The V end was cut by 6 bases, the J end by 0 bases, with 15 bases between. The CDR3 length is 15 residues. In germline, CDR1 is MDHEN, CDR2 SYDVKM. The full variable domain, in which reference TRBV28 and TRBJ2-7 provide the parts outside the CDR3, is DVKVTQSSRYLVKRTGEKVFLECVQDMDHENMFWYRQDPGLGLRLIYFSYDVKMKEKGDIPEGYSVSREKKERFSLILESASTNQTSMYLCASRPPRSHSYEQYFGPGTRLTVT.

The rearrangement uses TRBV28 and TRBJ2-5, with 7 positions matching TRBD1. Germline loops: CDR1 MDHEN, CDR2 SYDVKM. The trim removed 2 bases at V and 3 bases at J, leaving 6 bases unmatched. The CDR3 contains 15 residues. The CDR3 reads CASSLARGSEETQYF. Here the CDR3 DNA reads TGTGCCAGCAGTTTAGCCAGGGGGTCGGAAGAGACCCAGTACTTC.

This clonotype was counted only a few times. Here the CDR3 reads CASQAGTENEQFF. The CDR3 DNA reads TGTGCCAGCCAGGCCGGGACAGAAAATGAGCAGTTCTTC. This rearrangement joins TRBV7-9 to TRBJ2-1; 7 positions match TRBD1. Germline V CDR1 and CDR2: SEHNR, FQNEAQ (reference sequence). After removal of 8 bases from V and 7 bases from J, the junction contained 8 bases not matched to a gene. This CDR3 has 13 amino acids.

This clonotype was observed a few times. CDR3 region: CSAEGLSGYNEQFF. CDR3 coding DNA: TGCAGCGCAGAGGGGCTTAGCGGCTACAATGAGCAGTTCTTC. V and J are TRBV29-1 and TRBJ2-1; tentative D call: TRBD2 (6 bases). V shed 7 bases and J shed 3 bases, with 16 bases lying between them. Germline lookup yields CDR1 SQVTM and CDR2 ANQGSEA. The CDR3 has 14 amino acids.

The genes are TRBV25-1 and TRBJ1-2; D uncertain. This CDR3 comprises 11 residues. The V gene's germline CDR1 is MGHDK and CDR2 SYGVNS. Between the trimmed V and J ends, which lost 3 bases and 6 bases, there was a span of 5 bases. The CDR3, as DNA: TGTGCCAGCAGTGATCAGAATGGCTACACCTTC. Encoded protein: CASSDQNGYTF.

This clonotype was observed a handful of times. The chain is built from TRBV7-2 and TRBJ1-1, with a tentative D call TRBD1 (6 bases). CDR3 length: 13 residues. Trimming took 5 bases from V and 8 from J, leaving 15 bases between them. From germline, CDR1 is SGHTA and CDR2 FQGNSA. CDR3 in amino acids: CASSTRWDKEAFF. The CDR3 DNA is TGTGCCAGCAGCACGAGATGGGACAAAGAAGCTTTCTTT.

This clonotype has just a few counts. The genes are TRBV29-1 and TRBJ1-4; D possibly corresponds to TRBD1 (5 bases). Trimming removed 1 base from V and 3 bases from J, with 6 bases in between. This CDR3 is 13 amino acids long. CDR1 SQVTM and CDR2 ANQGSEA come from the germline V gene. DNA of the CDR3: TGCAGCGTTGAAGCAGGGTCTAATGAAAAACTGTTTTTT. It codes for CSVEAGSNEKLFF.

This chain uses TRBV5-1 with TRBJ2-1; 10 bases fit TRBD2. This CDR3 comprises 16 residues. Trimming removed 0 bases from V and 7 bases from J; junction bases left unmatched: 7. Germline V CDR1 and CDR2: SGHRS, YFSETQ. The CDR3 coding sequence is TGCGCCAGCAGCTTGGGTGCCAGCGGGGGGGCGAATGAGCAGTTCTTC. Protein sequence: CASSLGASGGANEQFF.

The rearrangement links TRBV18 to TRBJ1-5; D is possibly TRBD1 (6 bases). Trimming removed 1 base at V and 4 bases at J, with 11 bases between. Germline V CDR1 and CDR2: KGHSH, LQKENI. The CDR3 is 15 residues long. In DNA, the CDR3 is TGTGCCAGCTCACCACTGCGGACAGAGAATCAGCCCCAGCATTTT. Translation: CASSPLRTENQPQHF.

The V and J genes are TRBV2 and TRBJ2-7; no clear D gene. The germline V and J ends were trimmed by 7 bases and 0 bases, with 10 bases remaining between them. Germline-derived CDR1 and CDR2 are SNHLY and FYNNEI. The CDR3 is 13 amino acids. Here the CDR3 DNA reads TGTGCCAGCATAAGTCAGCTCTCCTACGAGCAGTACTTC. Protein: CASISQLSYEQYF.

CDR3 sequence (DNA): TGTGCCAGCAGCTATGAAGGGTACTACGAGCAGTACTTC. This sequence encodes CASSYEGYYEQYF. The rearrangement links TRBV5-5 to TRBJ2-7, with D unresolved. Trimming left V 3 bases short and J 3 bases short, with 10 bases between. CDR3 length: 13 residues. CDR1 and CDR2 from the germline V gene are SGHKS and YYEKEE (reference sequence).

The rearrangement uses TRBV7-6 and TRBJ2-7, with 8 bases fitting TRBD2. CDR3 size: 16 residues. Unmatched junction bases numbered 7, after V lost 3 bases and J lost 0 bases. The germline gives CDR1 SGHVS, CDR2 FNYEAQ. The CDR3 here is CASSFLTSGCSYEQYF. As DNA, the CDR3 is TGTGCCAGCAGCTTTCTCACTAGCGGTTGCTCCTACGAGCAGTACTTC.

The DNA of the CDR3 is TGTGCCAGCAACTGGGAGGGGTCCTCTGAAAAACTGTTTTTT. Its translation: CASNWEGSSEKLFF. The V gene is TRBV7-9, the J gene TRBJ1-4, with D perhaps TRBD1 (5 bases). Trimming shortened V by 7 bases and J by 7 bases, and 16 bases separated the two germline ends. This CDR3 comprises 14 residues. Germline V gene data show CDR1 as SEHNR and CDR2 as FQNEAQ (reference sequence).

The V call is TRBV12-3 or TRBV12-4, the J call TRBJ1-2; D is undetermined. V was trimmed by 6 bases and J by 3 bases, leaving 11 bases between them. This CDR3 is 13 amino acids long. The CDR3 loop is CASSPVRYYGYTF. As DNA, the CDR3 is TGTGCCAGCAGCCCGGTCCGATACTATGGCTACACCTTC.

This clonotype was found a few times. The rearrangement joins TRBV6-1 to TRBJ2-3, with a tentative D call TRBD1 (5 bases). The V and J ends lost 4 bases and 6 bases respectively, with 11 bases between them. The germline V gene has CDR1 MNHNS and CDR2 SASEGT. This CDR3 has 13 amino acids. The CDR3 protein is CASSARGVDTQYF. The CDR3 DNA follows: TGTGCCAGCAGTGCAAGGGGTGTGGATACGCAGTATTTT.

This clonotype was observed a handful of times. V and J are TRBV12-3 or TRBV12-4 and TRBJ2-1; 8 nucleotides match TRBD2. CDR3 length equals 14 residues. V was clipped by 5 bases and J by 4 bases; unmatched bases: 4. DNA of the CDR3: TGTGCCAGCAGTGTGGGGACTAGTTACAATGAGCAGTTCTTC. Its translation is CASSVGTSYNEQFF.

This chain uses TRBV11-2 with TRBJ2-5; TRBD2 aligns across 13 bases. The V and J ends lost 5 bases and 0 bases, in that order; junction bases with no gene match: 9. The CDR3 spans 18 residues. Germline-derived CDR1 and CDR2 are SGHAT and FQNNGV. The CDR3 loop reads CASSGLAGEMEYQETQYF. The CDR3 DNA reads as TGTGCCAGCAGCGGACTAGCGGGGGAGATGGAGTACCAAGAGACCCAGTACTTC.

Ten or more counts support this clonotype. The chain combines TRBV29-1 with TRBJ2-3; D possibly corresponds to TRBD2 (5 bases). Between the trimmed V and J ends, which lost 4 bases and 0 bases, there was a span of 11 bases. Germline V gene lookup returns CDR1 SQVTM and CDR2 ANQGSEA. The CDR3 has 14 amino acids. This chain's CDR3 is CSVVTGSSTDTQYF. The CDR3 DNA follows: TGCAGCGTTGTCACGGGGTCTAGCACAGATACGCAGTATTTT.

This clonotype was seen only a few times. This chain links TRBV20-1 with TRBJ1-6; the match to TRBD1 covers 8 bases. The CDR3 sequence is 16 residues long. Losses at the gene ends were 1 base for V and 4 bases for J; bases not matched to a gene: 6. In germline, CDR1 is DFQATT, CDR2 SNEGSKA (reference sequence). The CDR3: CSARGTGSSYNSPLHF. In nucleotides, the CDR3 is TGCAGTGCTAGAGGGACAGGGAGTAGTTATAATTCACCCCTCCACTTT.